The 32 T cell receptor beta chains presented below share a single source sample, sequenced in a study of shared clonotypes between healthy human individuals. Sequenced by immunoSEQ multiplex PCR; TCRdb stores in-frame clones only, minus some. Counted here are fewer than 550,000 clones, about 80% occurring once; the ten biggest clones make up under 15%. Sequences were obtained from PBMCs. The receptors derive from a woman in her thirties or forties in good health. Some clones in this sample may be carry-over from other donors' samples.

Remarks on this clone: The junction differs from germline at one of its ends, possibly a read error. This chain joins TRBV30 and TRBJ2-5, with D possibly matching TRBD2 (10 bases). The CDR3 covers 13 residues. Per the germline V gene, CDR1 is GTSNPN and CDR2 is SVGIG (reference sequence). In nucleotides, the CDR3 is TGTGCCTGGGACCCGGGACAGGGACTAGCGCCTAACTTC. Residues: CAWDPGQGLAPNF.

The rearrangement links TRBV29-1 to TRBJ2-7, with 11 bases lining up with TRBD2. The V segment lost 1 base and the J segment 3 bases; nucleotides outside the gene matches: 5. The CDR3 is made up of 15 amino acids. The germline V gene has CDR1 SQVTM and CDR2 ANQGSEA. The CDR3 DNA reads TGCAGCGTTGAAGGTTCCGGGACTAGCGGCTACGAGCAGTACTTC. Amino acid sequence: CSVEGSGTSGYEQYF.

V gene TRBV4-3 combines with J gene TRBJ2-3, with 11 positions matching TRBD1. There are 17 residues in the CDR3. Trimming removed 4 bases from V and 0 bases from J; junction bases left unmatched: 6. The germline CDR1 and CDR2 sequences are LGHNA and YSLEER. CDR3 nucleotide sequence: TGCGCCAGCAGCCCCGGGACAGGGGGGGTTAGCACAGATACGCAGTATTTT. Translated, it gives CASSPGTGGVSTDTQYF.

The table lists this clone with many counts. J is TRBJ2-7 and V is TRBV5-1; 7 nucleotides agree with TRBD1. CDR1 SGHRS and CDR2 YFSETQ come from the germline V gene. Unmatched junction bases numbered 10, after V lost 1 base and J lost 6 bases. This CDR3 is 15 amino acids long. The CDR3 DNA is TGCGCCAGCAGCTTGACGGCAGGGGGTCCGGCCGAGCAGTACTTC. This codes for CASSLTAGGPAEQYF.

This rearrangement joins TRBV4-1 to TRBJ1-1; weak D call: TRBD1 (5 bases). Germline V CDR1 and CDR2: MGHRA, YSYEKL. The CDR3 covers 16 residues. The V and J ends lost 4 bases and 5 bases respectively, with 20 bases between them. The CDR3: CASSLGGGGVRTEAFF. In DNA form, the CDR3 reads TGCGCCAGCAGCCTTGGGGGAGGCGGCGTTCGGACTGAAGCTTTCTTT.

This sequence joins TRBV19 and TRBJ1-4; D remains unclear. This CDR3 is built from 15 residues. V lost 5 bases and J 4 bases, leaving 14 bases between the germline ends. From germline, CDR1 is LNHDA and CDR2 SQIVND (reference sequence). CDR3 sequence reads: CASSDEGRGNEKLFF. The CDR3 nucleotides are TGTGCCAGTAGTGATGAAGGACGGGGTAATGAAAAACTGTTTTTT.

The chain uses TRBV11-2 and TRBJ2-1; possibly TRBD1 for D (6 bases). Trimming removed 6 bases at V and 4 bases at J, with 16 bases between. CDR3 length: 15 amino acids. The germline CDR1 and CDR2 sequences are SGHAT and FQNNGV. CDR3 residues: CASRTWGTRYNEQFF. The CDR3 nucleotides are TGTGCCAGCAGGACCTGGGGGACAAGGTACAATGAGCAGTTCTTC.

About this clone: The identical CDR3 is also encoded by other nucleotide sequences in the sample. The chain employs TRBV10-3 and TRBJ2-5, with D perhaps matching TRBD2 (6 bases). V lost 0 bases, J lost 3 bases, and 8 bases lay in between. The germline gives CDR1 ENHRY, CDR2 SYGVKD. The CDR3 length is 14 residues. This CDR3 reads CAISESGGEETQYF. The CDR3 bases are TGTGCCATCAGTGAGTCTGGCGGGGAAGAGACCCAGTACTTC.

The CDR3 nucleotides read TGTGCCAGCGGTCCGGGCGGGAACTTGGATACGCAGTATTTT. Translation: CASGPGGNLDTQYF. The rearrangement uses TRBV2 and TRBJ2-3, with a weak D call TRBD2 (6 bases). V was clipped by 8 bases and J by 6 bases, with 18 bases between them. Per the germline V gene, CDR1 is SNHLY and CDR2 is FYNNEI. This CDR3 spans 14 amino acids.

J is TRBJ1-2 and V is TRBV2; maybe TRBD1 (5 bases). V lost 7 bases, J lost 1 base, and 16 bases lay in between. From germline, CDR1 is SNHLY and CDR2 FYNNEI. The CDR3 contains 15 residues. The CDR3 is CASIQQEGFNYGYTF. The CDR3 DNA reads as TGTGCCAGCATCCAACAGGAAGGTTTTAACTATGGCTACACCTTC.

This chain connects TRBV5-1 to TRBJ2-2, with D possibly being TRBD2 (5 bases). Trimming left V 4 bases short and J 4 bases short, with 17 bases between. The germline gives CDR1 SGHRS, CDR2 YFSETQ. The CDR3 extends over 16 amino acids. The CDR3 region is CASSLEGPLPTGELFF. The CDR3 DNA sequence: TGCGCCAGCAGCCTCGAGGGTCCTCTACCCACCGGGGAGCTGTTTTTT.

CDR3 loop: CASSLNGQPNEKLFF. The CDR3 bases are TGTGCCAGCAGCTTAAATGGGCAGCCGAATGAAAAACTGTTTTTT. The V call is TRBV7-9, the J call TRBJ1-4, with D unresolved. V was clipped by 2 bases and J by 5 bases, with 12 bases between them. In germline, CDR1 is SEHNR, CDR2 FQNEAQ (reference sequence). There are 15 residues in the CDR3.

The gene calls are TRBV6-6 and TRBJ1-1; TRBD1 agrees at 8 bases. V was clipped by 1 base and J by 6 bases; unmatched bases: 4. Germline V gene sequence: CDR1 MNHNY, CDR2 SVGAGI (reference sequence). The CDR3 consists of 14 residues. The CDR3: CASSYWQGASEAFF. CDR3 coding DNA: TGTGCCAGCAGTTACTGGCAGGGGGCTTCTGAAGCTTTCTTT.

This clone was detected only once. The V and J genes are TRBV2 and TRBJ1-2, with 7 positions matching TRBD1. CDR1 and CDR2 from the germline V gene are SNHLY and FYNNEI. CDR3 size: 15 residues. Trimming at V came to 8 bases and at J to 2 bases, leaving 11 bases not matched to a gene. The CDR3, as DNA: TGTGCCAGCGGGCGACAGGGCGTACGCAACTATGGCTACACCTTC. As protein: CASGRQGVRNYGYTF.

CDR3 nucleotides: TGTGCCAGCAGTTTGACAGGGGGCGCGCGAGGGGCCAACGTCCTGACTTTC. Its protein is CASSLTGGARGANVLTF. This rearrangement joins TRBV28 to TRBJ2-6; 10 bases are a match to TRBD1. In germline, CDR1 is MDHEN, CDR2 SYDVKM. The length of the CDR3 is 17 residues. J gave up 4 bases and V 3 bases, and 6 bases lay outside the gene matches.

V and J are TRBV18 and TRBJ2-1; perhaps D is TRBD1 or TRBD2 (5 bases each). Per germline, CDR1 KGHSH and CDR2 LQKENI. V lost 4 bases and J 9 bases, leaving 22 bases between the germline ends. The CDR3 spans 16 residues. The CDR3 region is CASSLAGTPTWGEQFF. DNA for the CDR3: TGTGCCAGCTCACTAGCCGGGACCCCAACTTGGGGTGAGCAGTTCTTC.

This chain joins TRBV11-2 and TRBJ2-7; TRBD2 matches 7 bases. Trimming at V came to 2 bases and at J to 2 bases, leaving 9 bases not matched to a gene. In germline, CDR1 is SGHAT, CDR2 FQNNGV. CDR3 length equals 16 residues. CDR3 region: CASSLNPSGAPYEQYF. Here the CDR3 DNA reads TGTGCCAGCAGCTTAAATCCGAGCGGGGCGCCCTACGAGCAGTACTTC.

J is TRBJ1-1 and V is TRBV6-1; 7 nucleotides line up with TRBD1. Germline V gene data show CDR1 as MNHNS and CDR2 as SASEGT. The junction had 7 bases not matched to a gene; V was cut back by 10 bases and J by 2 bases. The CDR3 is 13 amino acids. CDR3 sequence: CATLGQLNTEAFF. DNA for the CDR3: TGTGCCACCCTGGGACAGCTTAACACTGAAGCTTTCTTT.

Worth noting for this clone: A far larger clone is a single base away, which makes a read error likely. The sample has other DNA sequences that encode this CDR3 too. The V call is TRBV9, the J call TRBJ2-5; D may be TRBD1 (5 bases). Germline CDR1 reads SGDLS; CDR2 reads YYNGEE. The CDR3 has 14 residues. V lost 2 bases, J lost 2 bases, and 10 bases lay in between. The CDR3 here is CASSVDRTQETQYF. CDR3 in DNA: TGTGCCAGCAGCGTCGACAGAACGCAAGAGACCCAGTACTTC.

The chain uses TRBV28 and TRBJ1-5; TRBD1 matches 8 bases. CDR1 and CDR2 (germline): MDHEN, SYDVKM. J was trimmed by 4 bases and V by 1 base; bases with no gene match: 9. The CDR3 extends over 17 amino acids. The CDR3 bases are TGTGCCAGCAGTTTATCCTCGGCAGGGGGCCTTAATCAGCCCCAGCATTTT. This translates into CASSLSSAGGLNQPQHF.

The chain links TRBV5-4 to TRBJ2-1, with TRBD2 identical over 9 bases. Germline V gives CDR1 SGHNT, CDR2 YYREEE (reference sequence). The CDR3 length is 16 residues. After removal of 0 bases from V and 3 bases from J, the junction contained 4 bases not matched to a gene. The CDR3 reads CASSLAAGGHYNEQFF. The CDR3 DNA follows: TGTGCCAGCAGCTTGGCCGCGGGAGGGCACTACAATGAGCAGTTCTTC.

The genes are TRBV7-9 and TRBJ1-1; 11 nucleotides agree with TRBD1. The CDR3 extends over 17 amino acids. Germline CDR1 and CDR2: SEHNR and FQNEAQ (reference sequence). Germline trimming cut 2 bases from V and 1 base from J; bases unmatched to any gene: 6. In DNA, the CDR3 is TGTGCCAGCAGCTTACGTGGACAGGGGGCGACGAACACTGAAGCTTTCTTT. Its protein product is CASSLRGQGATNTEAFF.

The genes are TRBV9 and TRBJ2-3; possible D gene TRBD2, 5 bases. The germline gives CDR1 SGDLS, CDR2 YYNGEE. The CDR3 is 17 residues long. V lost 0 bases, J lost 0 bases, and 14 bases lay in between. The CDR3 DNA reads TGTGCCAGCAGCGTAGAGGTTAGCGCAATTAGCACAGATACGCAGTATTTT. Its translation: CASSVEVSAISTDTQYF.

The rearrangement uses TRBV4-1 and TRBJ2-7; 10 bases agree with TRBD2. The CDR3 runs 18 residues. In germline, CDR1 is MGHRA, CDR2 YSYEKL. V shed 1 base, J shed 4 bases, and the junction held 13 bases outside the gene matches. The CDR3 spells CASSQVLASGRLLYEQYF. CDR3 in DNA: TGCGCCAGCAGCCAAGTATTGGCTAGCGGGAGACTTCTTTACGAGCAGTACTTC.

The CDR3 bases are TGTGCCACTCGTAGTTCCGGGATTTTGGACTATGGCTACACCTTC. The encoded protein is CATRSSGILDYGYTF. This sequence joins TRBV28 and TRBJ1-2; D gene unclear. This CDR3 has 15 amino acids. Germline CDR1 is MDHEN and CDR2 is SYDVKM. The V gene lost 10 bases and the J gene lost 3 bases, with 21 bases spanning the gap.

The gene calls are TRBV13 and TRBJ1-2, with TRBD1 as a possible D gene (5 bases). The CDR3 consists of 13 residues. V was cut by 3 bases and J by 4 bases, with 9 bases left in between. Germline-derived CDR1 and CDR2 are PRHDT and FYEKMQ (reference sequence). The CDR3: CASSFRAGYGYTF. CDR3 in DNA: TGTGCCAGCAGCTTCAGGGCCGGCTATGGCTACACCTTC.

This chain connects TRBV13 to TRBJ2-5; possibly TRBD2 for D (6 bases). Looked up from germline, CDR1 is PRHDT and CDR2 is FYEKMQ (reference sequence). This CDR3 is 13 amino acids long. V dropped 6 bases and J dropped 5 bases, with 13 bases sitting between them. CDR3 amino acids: CASSGREWETQYF. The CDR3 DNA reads TGTGCCAGCAGTGGTCGGGAGTGGGAGACCCAGTACTTC. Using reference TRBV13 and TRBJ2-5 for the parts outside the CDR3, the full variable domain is AAGVIQSPRHLIKEKRETATLKCYPIPRHDTVYWYQQGPGQDPQFLISFYEKMQSDKGSIPDRFSAQQFSDYHSELNMSSLELGDSALYFCASSGREWETQYFGPGTRLLVL.

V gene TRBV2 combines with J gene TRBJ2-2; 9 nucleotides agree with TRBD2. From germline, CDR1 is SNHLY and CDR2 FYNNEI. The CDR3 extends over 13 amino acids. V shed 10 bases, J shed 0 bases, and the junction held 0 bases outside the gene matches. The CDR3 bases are TGTGCCACTAGCGGGACGAACACCGGGGAGCTGTTTTTT. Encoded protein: CATSGTNTGELFF.

CDR3 protein: CASSPQGRGDYGYTF. Here the CDR3 DNA reads TGTGCCAGCAGTCCACAGGGGCGGGGGGACTATGGCTACACCTTC. This chain joins TRBV27 and TRBJ1-2; 7 nucleotides match TRBD1. Germline V gene sequence: CDR1 MNHEY, CDR2 SMNVEV (reference sequence). Unmatched junction bases numbered 9, after V lost 5 bases and J lost 3 bases. CDR3 length equals 15 residues.

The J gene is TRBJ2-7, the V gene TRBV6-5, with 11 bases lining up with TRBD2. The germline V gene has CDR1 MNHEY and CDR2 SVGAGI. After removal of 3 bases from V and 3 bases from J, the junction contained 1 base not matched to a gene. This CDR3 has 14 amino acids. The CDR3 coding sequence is TGTGCCAGCAGTTATGGGACTAGCGGCTACGAGCAGTACTTC. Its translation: CASSYGTSGYEQYF.

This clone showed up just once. CDR3 DNA: TGTGCCAGCAGGCCAAGAGGAAACACCATATATTTT. Protein sequence: CASRPRGNTIYF. J is TRBJ1-3 and V is TRBV7-9; D remains ambiguous. This CDR3 region has 12 residues. Germline values: CDR1 SEHNR, CDR2 FQNEAQ (reference sequence). The V gene lost 6 bases and the J gene lost 4 bases, with 7 bases spanning the gap.

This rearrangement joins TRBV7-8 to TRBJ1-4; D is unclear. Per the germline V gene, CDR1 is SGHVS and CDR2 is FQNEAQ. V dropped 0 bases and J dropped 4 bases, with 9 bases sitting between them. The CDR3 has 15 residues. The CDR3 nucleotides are TGTGCCAGCAGCTTAGCCGGTCCGGGTAATGAAAAACTGTTTTTT. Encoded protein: CASSLAGPGNEKLFF.